These T cell receptor beta chains were read from a single sample in a study of blood T cell repertoires in COVID-19. Measured with immunoSEQ multiplex PCR; TCRdb has only the in-frame clones, and not every one. The table has under 350,000 clones, approximately 85% seen once; the top ten hold 8% to 13%. The material sequenced was peripheral blood. The receptors stem from a woman in her 70s with acute or convalescent COVID-19. Each CDR3 is given with its conserved first and last residue. D genes are given only for firm matches. Size tells how often a clone was seen (once, few, many) or the class of an expanded clone, and some rows leave it out.

J: TRBJ1-1
D: .
size: .
V: TRBV28
DNA: TGTGCCAGCAGTTCCTTCTCCTACCGTGGTAATTTCGCTGAAGCTTTCTTT
CDR3: CASSSFSYRGNFAEAFF

J: TRBJ1-1
D: .
size: .
V: TRBV5-1
DNA: TGCGCCAGCAGCTCTCCCGCGAGGGCCGGTTCGCGATTGAACACTGAAGCTTTCTTT
CDR3: CASSSPARAGSRLNTEAFF

J: TRBJ2-5
D: TRBD2
size: .
V: TRBV3-1/TRBV3-2
DNA: TGTGCCAGCAGCACTAGCGGGGGGAGAGAGACCCAGTACTTC
CDR3: CASSTSGGRETQYF

J: TRBJ2-6
D: .
size: .
V: TRBV27
DNA: TGTGCCAGCAGTTTACAGGGGACTGGGGCCAACGTCCTGACTTTC
CDR3: CASSLQGTGANVLTF

J: TRBJ1-2
D: TRBD1
size: .
V: TRBV3-1/TRBV3-2
DNA: TGTGCCAGCAGCCCCCGGGACAGGGGCTACACCTTC
CDR3: CASSPRDRGYTF

J: TRBJ1-2
D: .
size: once
V: TRBV10-3
DNA: TGTGCCATCAGTGAGTCGCGAGGAGACTATGGCTACACCTTC
CDR3: CAISESRGDYGYTF

J: TRBJ1-4
D: TRBD1
size: once
V: TRBV5-1
DNA: TGCGCCAGCAGCTGGACAGGTGTTAATGAAAAACTGTTTTTT
CDR3: CASSWTGVNEKLFF

J: TRBJ1-4
D: .
size: .
V: TRBV6-6
DNA: TGTGCCAGCAGTTGGCAGTATGAAAAACTGTTTTTT
CDR3: CASSWQYEKLFF

J: TRBJ2-3
D: .
size: .
V: TRBV4-2
DNA: TGTGCCAGCAGCCAAGATCTGGCGGGCCGCCAAGGAGGTACGCAGTATTTT
CDR3: CASSQDLAGRQGGTQYF

J: TRBJ1-1
D: .
size: .
V: TRBV2
DNA: TGTGCCAGCAGGAAACGGGACACGTTGAACACTGAAGCTTTCTTT
CDR3: CASRKRDTLNTEAFF

J: TRBJ2-5
D: .
size: .
V: TRBV3-1/TRBV3-2
DNA: TGTGCCAGCAGCCCCTTAAGGCGGGACGTAAAGACCCAGTACTTC
CDR3: CASSPLRRDVKTQYF

J: TRBJ2-1
D: .
size: .
V: TRBV2
DNA: TGTGCCAGCAGACCCGGGAGCGGTGAGCAGTTCTTC
CDR3: CASRPGSGEQFF

J: TRBJ1-5
D: TRBD1
size: .
V: TRBV7-8
DNA: TGTGCCAGCAGCCACGACAGGGGGGCCTATAGCAATCAGCCCCAGCATTTT
CDR3: CASSHDRGAYSNQPQHF

J: TRBJ1-4
D: .
size: .
V: TRBV6-5
DNA: TGTGCCAGCACCCTCCGGGGGGGGCTCGGGGAAAAACTGTTTTTT
CDR3: CASTLRGGLGEKLFF

J: TRBJ2-5
D: .
size: .
V: TRBV10-2
DNA: TGCGCCAGTTCGGGGTCACAAGAGACCCAGTACTTC
CDR3: CASSGSQETQYF

J: TRBJ1-4
D: TRBD1
size: .
V: TRBV5-1
DNA: TGCGCCAGCAGCTTGGCACAGGGGGCTGGTGAAAAACTGTTTTTT
CDR3: CASSLAQGAGEKLFF

J: TRBJ2-3
D: .
size: .
V: TRBV4-1
DNA: TGCGCCAGCAGCCAACTCACCGCGGGGCTAACAGATACGCAGTATTTT
CDR3: CASSQLTAGLTDTQYF

J: TRBJ2-3
D: TRBD2
size: .
V: TRBV2
DNA: TGTGCCAGCAGTCCCGGGAGGACCCGCACAGATACGCAGTATTTT
CDR3: CASSPGRTRTDTQYF

J: TRBJ1-1
D: TRBD1
size: few
V: TRBV5-1
DNA: TGCGCCAGCAGCTTGACCACCCGCGGACAGGCGAACACTGAAGCTTTCTTT
CDR3: CASSLTTRGQANTEAFF

J: TRBJ1-2
D: .
size: .
V: TRBV6-1
DNA: TGTGCCAGCAGTGATCGGGGGACTGGCTACACCTTC
CDR3: CASSDRGTGYTF

J: TRBJ2-2
D: .
size: .
V: TRBV6-4
DNA: TGTGCCAGCAGGCAGGGAATGAACACCGGGGAGCTGTTTTTT
CDR3: CASRQGMNTGELFF

J: TRBJ1-1
D: TRBD1
size: .
V: TRBV6-5
DNA: TGTGCCAGCAGCCGGACAGGTTTCGGAGCTTTCTTT
CDR3: CASSRTGFGAFF

J: TRBJ2-1
D: .
size: .
V: TRBV4-2
DNA: TGTGCCAGCAGAGGACTGGGGACCTCTCAGGAGGGTGAGCAGTTCTTC
CDR3: CASRGLGTSQEGEQFF

J: TRBJ2-2
D: TRBD2
size: .
V: TRBV5-5
DNA: TGTGCCAGCAGCTTGGCGGGGGGGATGATCTCCGGGGAGCTGTTTTTT
CDR3: CASSLAGGMISGELFF

J: TRBJ1-1
D: .
size: few
V: TRBV20-1
DNA: TGCAGTGCTAGAGATCCCCCTCTACAGCTCTTT
CDR3: CSARDPPLQLF

J: TRBJ1-1
D: .
size: .
V: TRBV2
DNA: TGTGCCAGCAGCCGGGAGGCCTACATGAACACTGAAGCTTTCTTT
CDR3: CASSREAYMNTEAFF

J: TRBJ1-2
D: TRBD1
size: .
V: TRBV5-4
DNA: TGTGCCAGCAGCATAAGGACAGGGAGGGATGGCTACACCTTC
CDR3: CASSIRTGRDGYTF

J: TRBJ2-3
D: TRBD1
size: .
V: TRBV2
DNA: TGTGCCAGCGGGAATCTTCGGACAGGGGGCGTAGATACGCAGTATTTT
CDR3: CASGNLRTGGVDTQYF

J: TRBJ2-3
D: TRBD2
size: .
V: TRBV28
DNA: TGTGCCAGCAGCCTAACCCCCGGACTAGCGGCAGATACGCAGTATTTT
CDR3: CASSLTPGLAADTQYF